This TCR beta chain was identified in a study of shared clonotypes between healthy human individuals. Notes on the study in general: It was only blood that was sampled, and tissue repertoires likely differ.

Worth noting for this clone: Antigen: not known.

Assay: immunoSEQ multiplex PCR; the TCRdb copy retains only in-frame clones and omits some. Here the sample spans about 330,000 clones, about 74% being singletons. The CDR3 consists of 12 residues. Unmatched junction bases numbered 3, after V lost 5 bases and J lost 7 bases. CDR1 and CDR2 (germline): SQVTM, ANQGSEA. Sequencing was done on a sample of memory CD4+ T cells sorted from blood. Documented subset: CD45RA-negative fraction. The receptor was isolated from a man in his thirties or forties in good health. The chain has TRBV29-1 and TRBJ1-5; 9 bases fit TRBD1. In DNA form, the CDR3 reads TGCAGCGTTAGACAGGGGGACCAGCCCCAGCATTTT. Its protein product is CSVRQGDQPQHF.